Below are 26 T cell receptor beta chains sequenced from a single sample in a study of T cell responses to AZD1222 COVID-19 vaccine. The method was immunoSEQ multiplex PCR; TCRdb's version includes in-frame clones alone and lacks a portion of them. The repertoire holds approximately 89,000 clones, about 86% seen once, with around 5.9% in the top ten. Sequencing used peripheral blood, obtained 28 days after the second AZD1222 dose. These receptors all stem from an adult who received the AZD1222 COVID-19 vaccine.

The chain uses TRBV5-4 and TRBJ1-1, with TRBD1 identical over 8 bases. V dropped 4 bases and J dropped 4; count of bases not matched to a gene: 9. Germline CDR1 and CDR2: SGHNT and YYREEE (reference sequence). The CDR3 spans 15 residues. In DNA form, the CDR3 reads TGTGCCAGCAGCGCCAGGGGACAGGTCAGCACTGAAGCTTTCTTT. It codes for CASSARGQVSTEAFF. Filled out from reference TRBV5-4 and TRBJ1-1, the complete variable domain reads ETGVTQSPTHLIKTRGQQVTLRCSSQSGHNTVSWYQQALGQGPQFIFQYYREEENGRGNFPPRFSGLQFPNYSSELNVNALELDDSALYLCASSARGQVSTEAFFGQGTRLTVV.

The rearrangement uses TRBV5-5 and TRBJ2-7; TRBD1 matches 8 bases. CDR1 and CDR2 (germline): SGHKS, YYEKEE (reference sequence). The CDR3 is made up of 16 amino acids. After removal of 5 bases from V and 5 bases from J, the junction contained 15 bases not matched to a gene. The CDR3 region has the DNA TGTGCCAGCAGTAATTTACGGGACAGGCCTCTAAACGAGCAGTACTTC. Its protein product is CASSNLRDRPLNEQYF.

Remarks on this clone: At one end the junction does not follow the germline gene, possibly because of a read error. The CDR3 reads CASSLSGRLTF. In DNA form, the CDR3 reads TGTGCCAGCAGTTTATCAGGGAGGTTGACTTTT. The rearrangement links TRBV28 to TRBJ1-4; a possible D gene is TRBD1 (5 bases). The CDR3 consists of 11 residues. CDR1 is MDHEN, CDR2 SYDVKM, per germline.

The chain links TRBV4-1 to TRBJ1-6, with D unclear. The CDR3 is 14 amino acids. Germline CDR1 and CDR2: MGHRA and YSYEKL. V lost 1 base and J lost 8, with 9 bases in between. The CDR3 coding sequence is TGCGCCAGCAGCCAAGCACGGGGTGATTCACCCCTCCACTTT. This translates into CASSQARGDSPLHF.

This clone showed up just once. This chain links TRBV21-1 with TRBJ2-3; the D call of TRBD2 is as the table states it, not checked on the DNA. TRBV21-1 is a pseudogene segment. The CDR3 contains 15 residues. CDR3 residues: CASRPDWTGTDTQYF. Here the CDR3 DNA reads TGTGCCAGCAGACCGGACTGGACGGGAACAGATACGCAGTATTTT.

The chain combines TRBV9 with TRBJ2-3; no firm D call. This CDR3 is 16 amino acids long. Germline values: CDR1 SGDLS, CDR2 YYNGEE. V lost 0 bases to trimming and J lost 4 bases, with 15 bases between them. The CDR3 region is CASSVVVARAPDTQYF. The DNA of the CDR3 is TGTGCCAGCAGCGTAGTGGTAGCAAGAGCCCCAGATACGCAGTATTTT.

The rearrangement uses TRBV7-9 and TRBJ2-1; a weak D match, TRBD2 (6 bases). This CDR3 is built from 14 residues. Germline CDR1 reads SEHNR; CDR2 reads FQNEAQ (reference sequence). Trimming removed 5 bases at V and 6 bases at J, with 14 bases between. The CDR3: CASSQETEGNEQFF. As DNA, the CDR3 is TGTGCCAGCAGCCAGGAAACGGAGGGCAATGAGCAGTTCTTC.

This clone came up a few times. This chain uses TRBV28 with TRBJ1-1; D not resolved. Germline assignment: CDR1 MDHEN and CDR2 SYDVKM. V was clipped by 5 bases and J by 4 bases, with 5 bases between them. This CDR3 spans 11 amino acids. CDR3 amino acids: CASSPTTEAFF. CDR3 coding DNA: TGTGCCAGCAGTCCAACCACTGAAGCTTTCTTT.

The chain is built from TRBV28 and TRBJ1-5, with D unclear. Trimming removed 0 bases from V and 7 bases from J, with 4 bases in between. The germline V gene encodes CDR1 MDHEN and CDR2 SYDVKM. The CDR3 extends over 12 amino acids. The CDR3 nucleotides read TGTGCCAGCAGTTTATGGCAGCAGCCCCAGCATTTT. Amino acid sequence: CASSLWQQPQHF.

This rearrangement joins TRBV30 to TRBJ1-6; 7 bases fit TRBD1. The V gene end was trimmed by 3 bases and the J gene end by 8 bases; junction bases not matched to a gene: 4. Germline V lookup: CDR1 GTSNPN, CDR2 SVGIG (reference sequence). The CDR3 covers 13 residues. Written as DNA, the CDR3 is TGTGCCTGGAGACAGGGGAGATATTCACCCCTCCACTTT. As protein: CAWRQGRYSPLHF.

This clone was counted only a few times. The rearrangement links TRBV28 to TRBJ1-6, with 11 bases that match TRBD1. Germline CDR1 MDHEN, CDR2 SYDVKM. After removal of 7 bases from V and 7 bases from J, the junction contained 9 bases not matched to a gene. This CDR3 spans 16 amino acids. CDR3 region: CASTLPGTGGNSPLHF. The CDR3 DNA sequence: TGTGCCAGCACCCTTCCCGGGACAGGGGGAAATTCACCCCTCCACTTT.

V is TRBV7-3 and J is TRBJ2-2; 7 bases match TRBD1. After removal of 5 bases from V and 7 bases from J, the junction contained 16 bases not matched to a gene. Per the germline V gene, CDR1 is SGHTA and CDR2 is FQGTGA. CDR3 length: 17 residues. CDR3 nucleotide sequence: TGTGCCAGCAGCCCAGGGCGACATAGGGGGCCGGGCGGGGAGCTGTTTTTT. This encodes CASSPGRHRGPGGELFF.

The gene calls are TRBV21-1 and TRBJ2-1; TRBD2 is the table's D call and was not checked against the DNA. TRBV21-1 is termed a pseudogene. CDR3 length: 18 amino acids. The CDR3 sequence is CASSNGGWEGSSYNEQFF. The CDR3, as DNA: TGTGCCAGCAGCAATGGGGGTTGGGAGGGAAGCTCCTACAATGAGCAGTTCTTC.

Here the CDR3 reads CASSYPSEGEQYF. DNA for the CDR3: TGTGCCAGCAGTTACCCCTCGGAGGGCGAGCAGTACTTC. The chain combines TRBV6-5 with TRBJ2-7; tentatively, D is TRBD2 (6 bases). This CDR3 spans 13 amino acids. Deletions cut 2 bases from V and 6 bases from J, with 11 bases between. Germline CDR1 MNHEY, CDR2 SVGAGI.

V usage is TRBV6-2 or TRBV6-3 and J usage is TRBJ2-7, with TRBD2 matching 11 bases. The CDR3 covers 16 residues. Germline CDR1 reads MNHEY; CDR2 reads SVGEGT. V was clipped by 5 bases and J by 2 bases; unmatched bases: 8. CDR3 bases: TGTGCCAGCAGTCGGACTAGCGGGCCCCTTCCCTACGAGCAGTACTTC. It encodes CASSRTSGPLPYEQYF.

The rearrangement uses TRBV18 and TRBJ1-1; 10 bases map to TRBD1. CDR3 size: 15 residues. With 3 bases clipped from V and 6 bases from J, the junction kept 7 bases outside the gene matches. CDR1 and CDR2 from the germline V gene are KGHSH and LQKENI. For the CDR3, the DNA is TGTGCCAGCTCACCCTCGACAGGGGGCAAATCTGAAGCTTTCTTT. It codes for CASSPSTGGKSEAFF.

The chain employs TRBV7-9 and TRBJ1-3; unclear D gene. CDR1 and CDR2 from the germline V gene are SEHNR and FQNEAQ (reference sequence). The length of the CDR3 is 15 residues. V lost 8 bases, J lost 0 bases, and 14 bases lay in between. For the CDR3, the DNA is TGTGCCAGCCTCCCCATCAGTAGCTCTGGAAACACCATATATTTT. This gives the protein CASLPISSSGNTIYF.

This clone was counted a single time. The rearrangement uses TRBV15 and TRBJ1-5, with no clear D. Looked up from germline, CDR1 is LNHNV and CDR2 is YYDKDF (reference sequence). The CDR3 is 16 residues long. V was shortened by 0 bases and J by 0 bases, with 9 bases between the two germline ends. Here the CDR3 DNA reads TGTGCCACCAGCAGAGAGGCTAGGTATAGCAATCAGCCCCAGCATTTT. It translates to CATSREARYSNQPQHF.

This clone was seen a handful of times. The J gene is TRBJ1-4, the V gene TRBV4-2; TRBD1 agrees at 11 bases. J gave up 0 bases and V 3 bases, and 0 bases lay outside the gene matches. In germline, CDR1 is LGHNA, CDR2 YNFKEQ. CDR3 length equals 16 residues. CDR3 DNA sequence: TGTGCCAGCAGCCAGGGACAGGGGGCAACTAATGAAAAACTGTTTTTT. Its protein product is CASSQGQGATNEKLFF.

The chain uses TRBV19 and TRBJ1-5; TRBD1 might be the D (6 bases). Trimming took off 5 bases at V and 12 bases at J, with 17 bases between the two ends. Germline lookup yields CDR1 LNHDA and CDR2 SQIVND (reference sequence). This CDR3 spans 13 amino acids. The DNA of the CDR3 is TGTGCCAGTAGTCATACGACAGGAGCGGGCCAGCATTTT. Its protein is CASSHTTGAGQHF.

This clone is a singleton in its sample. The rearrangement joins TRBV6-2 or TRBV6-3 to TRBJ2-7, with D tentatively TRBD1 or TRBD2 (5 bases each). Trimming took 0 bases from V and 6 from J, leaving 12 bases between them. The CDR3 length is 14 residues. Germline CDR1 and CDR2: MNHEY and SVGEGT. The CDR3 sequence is CASSYSGPLAEQYF. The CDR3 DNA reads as TGTGCCAGCAGTTACTCGGGACCCCTAGCCGAGCAGTACTTC.

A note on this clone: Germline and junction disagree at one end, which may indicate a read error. Written as DNA, the CDR3 is TGTGCCAGCTCACCCACCTGGGAGCTGTTTTTT. It yields the protein CASSPTWELFF. The rearrangement uses TRBV18 and TRBJ2-2; no definite D call. The CDR3 covers 11 residues. Germline loops: CDR1 KGHSH, CDR2 LQKENI.

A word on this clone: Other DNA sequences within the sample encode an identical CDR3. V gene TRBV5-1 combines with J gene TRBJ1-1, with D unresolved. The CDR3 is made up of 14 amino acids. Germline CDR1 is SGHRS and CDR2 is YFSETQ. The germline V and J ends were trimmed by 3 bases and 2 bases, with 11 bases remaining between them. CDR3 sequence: CASSSHRPNTEAFF. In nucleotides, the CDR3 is TGCGCCAGCAGCTCCCACCGACCTAACACTGAAGCTTTCTTT.

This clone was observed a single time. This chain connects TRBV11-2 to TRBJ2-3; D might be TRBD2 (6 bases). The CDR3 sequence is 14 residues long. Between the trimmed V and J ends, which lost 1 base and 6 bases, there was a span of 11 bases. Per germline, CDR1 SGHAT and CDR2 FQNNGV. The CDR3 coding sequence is TGTGCCAGCAGCTTAGGGAGGGCCGCCGATACGCAGTATTTT. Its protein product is CASSLGRAADTQYF.

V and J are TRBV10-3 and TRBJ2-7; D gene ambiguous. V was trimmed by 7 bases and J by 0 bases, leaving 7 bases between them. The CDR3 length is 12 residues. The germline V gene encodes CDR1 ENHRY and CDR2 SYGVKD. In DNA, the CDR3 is TGTGCCATCAAGGCTGACTCCTACGAGCAGTACTTC. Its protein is CAIKADSYEQYF.

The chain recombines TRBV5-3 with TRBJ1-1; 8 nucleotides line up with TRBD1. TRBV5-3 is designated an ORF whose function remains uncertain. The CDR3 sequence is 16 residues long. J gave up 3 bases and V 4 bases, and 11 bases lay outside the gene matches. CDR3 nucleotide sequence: TGTGCCAGAAGCCCAGTATCTCCGGGACAGGACACTGAAGCTTTCTTT. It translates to CARSPVSPGQDTEAFF.